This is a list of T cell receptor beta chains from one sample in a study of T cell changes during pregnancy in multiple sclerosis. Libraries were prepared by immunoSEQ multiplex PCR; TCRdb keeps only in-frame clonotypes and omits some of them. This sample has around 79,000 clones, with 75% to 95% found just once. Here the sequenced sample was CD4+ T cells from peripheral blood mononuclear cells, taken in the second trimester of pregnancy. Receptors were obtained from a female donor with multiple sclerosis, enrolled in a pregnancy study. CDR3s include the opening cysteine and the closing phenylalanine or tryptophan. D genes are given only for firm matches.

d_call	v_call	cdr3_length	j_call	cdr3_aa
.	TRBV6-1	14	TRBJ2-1	CASSEGPRGWEQFF
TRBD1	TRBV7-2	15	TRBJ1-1	CASGARGLVNTEAFF
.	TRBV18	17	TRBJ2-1	CASSPPTGLNSYNEQFF
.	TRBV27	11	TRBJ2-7	CASSTLGEQYF
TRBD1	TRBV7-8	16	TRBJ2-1	CASSLGRDRDKGEQFF
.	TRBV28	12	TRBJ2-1	CASSASVDEQFF
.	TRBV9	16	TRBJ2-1	CASSVQGGSNSGEQFF
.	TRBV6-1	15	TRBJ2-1	CASSEPWTVNNEQFF
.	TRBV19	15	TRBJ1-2	CASTAYPESNYGYTF
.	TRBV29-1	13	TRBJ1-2	CSVDGQANGGYTF
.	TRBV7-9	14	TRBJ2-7	CASRPTGSTYEQYF
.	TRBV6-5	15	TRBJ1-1	CASSYSATSNTEAFF
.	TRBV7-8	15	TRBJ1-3	CASSLAGPTGNTIYF
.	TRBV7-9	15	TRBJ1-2	CASTRGGSAGYGYTF
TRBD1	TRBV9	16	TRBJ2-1	CASSVEGQGSYNEQFF
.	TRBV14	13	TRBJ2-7	CASSQDWGHEQYF
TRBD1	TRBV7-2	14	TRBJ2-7	CASTPRTGGYEQYF
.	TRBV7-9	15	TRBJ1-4	CASSPRTDSNEKLFF
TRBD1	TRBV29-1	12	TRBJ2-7	CSVTGGRYEQYF
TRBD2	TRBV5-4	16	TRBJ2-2	CASSPLAGSNTGELFF
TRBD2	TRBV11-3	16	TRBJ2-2	CASSPGSGGAAGELFF
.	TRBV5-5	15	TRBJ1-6	CASSLEPGHNSPLHF
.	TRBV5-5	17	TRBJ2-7	CASSFSLRGNRAYEQYF
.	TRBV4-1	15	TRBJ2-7	CASSNAGSPNYEQYF
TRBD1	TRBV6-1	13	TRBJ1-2	CASITDRVYGYTF